A selection of T cell receptor beta chains follows, all from one sample in a study of cytomegalovirus exposure and HLA in healthy donors. Profiling relied on immunoSEQ multiplex PCR, and the TCRdb table lists in-frame clones only, not all of them. The sample has 30,000 to 45,000 clones, approximately 82% seen once. The sample was PBMCs. The receptors here all came from a woman in her late teens or twenties in good health and CMV-seronegative. Each CDR3 is given with its conserved first and last residue. A D gene is named only where the DNA matches it firmly. Part of the rows lack a size; the others show once, few, many or a class for expanded clones.

V gene: TRBV4-2; D gene: .; clone size: .; J gene: TRBJ2-4; CDR3 protein: CASSRGRGKQNIQYF; CDR3 DNA: TGTGCCAGCAGCCGGGGAAGGGGGAAACAAAACATTCAGTACTTC
V gene: TRBV7-9; D gene: .; clone size: .; J gene: TRBJ1-5; CDR3 protein: CASSIPGAGQPQNF; CDR3 DNA: TGTGCCAGCAGCATACCAGGGGCTGGGCAGCCCCAGAATTTT
V gene: TRBV29-1; D gene: .; clone size: once; J gene: TRBJ1-2; CDR3 protein: CSVVLLNYGYTF; CDR3 DNA: TGCAGCGTTGTTCTATTGAACTATGGCTACACCTTC
V gene: TRBV6-5; D gene: .; clone size: .; J gene: TRBJ2-6; CDR3 protein: CASRNINSGANVLTF; CDR3 DNA: TGTGCCAGCAGAAACATAAACTCTGGGGCCAACGTCCTGACTTTC
V gene: TRBV28; D gene: TRBD1; clone size: .; J gene: TRBJ1-5; CDR3 protein: CASSPAPSTGDQPQHF; CDR3 DNA: TGTGCCAGCAGTCCAGCCCCCTCGACAGGGGATCAGCCCCAGCATTTT
V gene: TRBV6-1; D gene: .; clone size: .; J gene: TRBJ2-7; CDR3 protein: CASSEGLDPSSYEQYF; CDR3 DNA: TGTGCCAGCAGTGAAGGACTAGACCCTAGCTCCTACGAGCAGTACTTC
V gene: TRBV21-1; D gene: .; clone size: .; J gene: TRBJ1-5; CDR3 protein: CASRGMGGTLNQPQHF; CDR3 DNA: TGTGCCAGCAGGGGGATGGGGGGGACCTTGAATCAGCCCCAGCATTTT
V gene: TRBV19; D gene: .; clone size: few; J gene: TRBJ1-5; CDR3 protein: CASNVQGYQPQHF; CDR3 DNA: TGTGCCAGTAACGTACAGGGATATCAGCCCCAGCATTTT
V gene: TRBV4-1; D gene: TRBD2; clone size: few; J gene: TRBJ2-7; CDR3 protein: CASSPTTSGGYEQYF; CDR3 DNA: TGCGCCAGCAGCCCTACTACTAGCGGGGGGTACGAGCAGTACTTC
V gene: TRBV28; D gene: .; clone size: .; J gene: TRBJ1-5; CDR3 protein: CASTQGLLSNQPQNF; CDR3 DNA: TGTGCCAGCACTCAGGGACTCCTTAGCAATCAGCCCCAGAATTTT